This entry concerns a single T cell receptor beta chain. Its antigen has not been determined. Nothing much larger sits one base from this clone, and base qualities are not available. The CDR3 starts with the cysteine, ends with the phenylalanine, and has 13 residues. Only CDR3 DNA is held: 39 bases, read in frame from base 1. The V end gives up 6 bases and the J end 13 bases, leaving 11 bases in the junction not matched to a gene. Taken from the germline V gene, the CDR1 and CDR2 loops are SGHTA and FQGTGA. RNA was extracted with the RNeasy kit and 0.5 to 1 ug was reverse transcribed using random hexamers. The immunoSEQ multiplex PCR assay, covering 54 Vbeta and 13 Jbeta segments, was used to amplify TCR beta CDR3 regions. PCR amplification bias was corrected using a synthetic template baseline for primer optimization and computational correction. Regarding the original processing steps: Reads were annotated to V, D and J genes according to IMGT and were analyzed with immunoSEQ Analyzer, with only productive sequences retained. Clonality was calculated as one minus the Shannon entropy normalized by log2 of the number of productive unique sequences. For each patient and control, public and private clones were evaluated among the 100 most prevalent clones. Clones were defined as Susac-specific when absent from the healthy and MS cohorts, from over 950 published viral clones and from other ImmuneACCESS disease sequences. Starting from the raw public reads, TCRdb applied fastp trimming at Q25, assembled clones with MiXCR and retained in-frame beta chains. One record per CDR3 amino acid sequence lists the most common genes and DNA. Clone size and V and J calls follow TCRdb, not the original study. This sample lists about 210,000 distinct CDR3 sequences; approximately 95% were detected once. The ten biggest clones cover approximately 0.098% of the sample.

High-throughput TCR beta sequencing profiled peripheral blood CD8+ and CD4+ T cells from healthy donors, Susac syndrome patients and multiple sclerosis patients. The healthy donors served as controls matched for age and sex. Bulk CD8+ and CD4+ T cells were purified magnetically by negative isolation, whereas CD8+ TEMRA cells were enriched by FACS. Blood was collected in EDTA tubes and processed within 24 hours, with PBMCs isolated through density gradient centrifugation. PBMCs destined for TCR sequencing were cryopreserved in liquid nitrogen and later thawed in a 37 °C water bath. Purity of sorted or isolated CD4+, CD8+ and CD8+ TEMRA cells was at least 90%. The data are from a study of CD8 T cells in Susac syndrome (dated by TCRdb to 2018 to 2020). At the level of the whole study: Whether CD8+ T cell activation and differentiation in Susac syndrome was antigen driven was tested using repertoire sequencing. The paper as a whole reports these results and caveats: The study acknowledged that relatively few individuals were included in the TCR sequencing and HLA analysis.

The rearrangement combines TRBV7-3 with TRBJ2-1, with 8 middle bases fitting TRBD1. Sample: CD4+ T cells from PBMCs. This clonotype originated in a human donor in good health. The CDR3 here reads CASRLTGQGQQFF. The DNA sequence reads TGTGCCAGCAGACTTACCGGACAGGGACAACAGTTCTTC.